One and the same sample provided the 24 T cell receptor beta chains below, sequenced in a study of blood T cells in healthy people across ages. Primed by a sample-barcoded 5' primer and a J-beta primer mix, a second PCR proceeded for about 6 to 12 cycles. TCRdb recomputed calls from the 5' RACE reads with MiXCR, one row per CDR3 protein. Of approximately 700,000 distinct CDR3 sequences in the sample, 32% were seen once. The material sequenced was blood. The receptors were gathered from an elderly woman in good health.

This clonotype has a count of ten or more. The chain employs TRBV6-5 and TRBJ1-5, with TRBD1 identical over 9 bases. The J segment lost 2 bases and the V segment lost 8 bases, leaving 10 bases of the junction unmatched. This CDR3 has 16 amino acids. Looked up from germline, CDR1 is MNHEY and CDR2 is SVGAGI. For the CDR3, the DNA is TGTGCCAGCTCCGAGACAGGGGGAGTTGGCAATCAGCCCCAGCATTTT. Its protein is CASSETGGVGNQPQHF.

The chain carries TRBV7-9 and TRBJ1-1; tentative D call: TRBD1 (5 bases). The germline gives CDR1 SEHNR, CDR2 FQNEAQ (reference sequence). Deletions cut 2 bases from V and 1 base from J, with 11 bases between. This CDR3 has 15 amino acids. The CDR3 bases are TGTGCCAGCAGCTTATGGTGGGACCCGAACACTGAAGCTTTCTTT. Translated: CASSLWWDPNTEAFF.

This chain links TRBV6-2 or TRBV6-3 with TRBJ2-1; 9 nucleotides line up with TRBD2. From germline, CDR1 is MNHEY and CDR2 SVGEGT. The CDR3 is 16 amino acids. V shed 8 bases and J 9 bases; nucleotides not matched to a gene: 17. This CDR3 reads CASCHTLSGGGGEQFF. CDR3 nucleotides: TGTGCCAGCTGTCATACACTTAGCGGGGGAGGAGGTGAGCAGTTCTTC.

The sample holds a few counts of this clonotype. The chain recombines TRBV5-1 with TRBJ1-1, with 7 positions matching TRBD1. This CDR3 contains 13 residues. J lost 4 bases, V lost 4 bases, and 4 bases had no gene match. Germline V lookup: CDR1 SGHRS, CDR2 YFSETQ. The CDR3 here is CASSGTAGTEAFF. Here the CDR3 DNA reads TGCGCCAGCAGCGGGACAGCGGGCACTGAAGCTTTCTTT.

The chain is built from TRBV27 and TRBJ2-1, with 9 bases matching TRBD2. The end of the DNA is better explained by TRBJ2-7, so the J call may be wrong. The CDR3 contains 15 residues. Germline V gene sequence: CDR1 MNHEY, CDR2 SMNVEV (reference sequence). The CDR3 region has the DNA TGTGCCAGCAGTCTTAGCGGGGGTCTTTACAATGAGCAGTACTTC. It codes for CASSLSGGLYNEQYF.

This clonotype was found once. The CDR3 DNA sequence: TGTGCCAGCAGTAAAGAGAAGGTTACAGGGGGCTACGAGCAGTACTTC. Protein: CASSKEKVTGGYEQYF. The chain combines TRBV21-1 with TRBJ2-7; the listed D gene, TRBD1, was not tested against the DNA. TRBV21-1 is marked as a pseudogene. This CDR3 contains 16 residues.

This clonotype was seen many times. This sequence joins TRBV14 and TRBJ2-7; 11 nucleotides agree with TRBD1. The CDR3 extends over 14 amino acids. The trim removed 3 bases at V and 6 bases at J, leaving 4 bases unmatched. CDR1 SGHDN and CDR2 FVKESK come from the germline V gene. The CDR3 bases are TGTGCCAGCAGCCACGGGACAGGGGGACTCGAGCAGTACTTC. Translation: CASSHGTGGLEQYF.

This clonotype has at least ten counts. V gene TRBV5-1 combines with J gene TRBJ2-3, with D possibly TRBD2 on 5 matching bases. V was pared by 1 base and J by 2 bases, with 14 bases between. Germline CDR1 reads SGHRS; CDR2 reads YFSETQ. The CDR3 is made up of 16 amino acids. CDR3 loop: CASSLNGPGNTDTQYF. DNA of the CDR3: TGCGCCAGCAGCTTGAACGGTCCGGGGAACACAGATACGCAGTATTTT.

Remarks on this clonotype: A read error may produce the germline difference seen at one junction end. The CDR3 region is CASSPGAYVQYF. Written as DNA, the CDR3 is TGTGCCAGCAGCCCCGGCGCTTACGTGCAGTACTTC. The chain couples TRBV6-6 to TRBJ2-7; D unresolved. CDR3 length: 12 residues. The germline V gene encodes CDR1 MNHNY and CDR2 SVGAGI (reference sequence).

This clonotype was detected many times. CDR3 DNA sequence: TGCAGTGCTAGGAACACCTTAACTGGACTAGCGGGGGTTAAGAGAGAGACCCAGTACTTC. This sequence encodes CSARNTLTGLAGVKRETQYF. The V and J genes are TRBV20-1 and TRBJ2-5; 13 positions match TRBD2. Per the germline V gene, CDR1 is DFQATT and CDR2 is SNEGSKA (reference sequence). This CDR3 region has 20 residues. V lost 3 bases and J lost 4; bases outside the gene matches: 20.

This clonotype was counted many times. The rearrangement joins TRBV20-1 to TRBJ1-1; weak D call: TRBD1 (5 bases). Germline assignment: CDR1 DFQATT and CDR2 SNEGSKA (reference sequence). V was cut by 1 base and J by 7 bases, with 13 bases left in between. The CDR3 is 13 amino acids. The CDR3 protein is CSARGRAFLEAFF. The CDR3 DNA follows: TGCAGTGCTAGAGGCAGGGCCTTCCTTGAAGCTTTCTTT.

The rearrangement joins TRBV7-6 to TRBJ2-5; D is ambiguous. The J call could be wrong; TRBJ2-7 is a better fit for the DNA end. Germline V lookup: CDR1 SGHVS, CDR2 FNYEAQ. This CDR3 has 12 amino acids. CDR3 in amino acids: CASSPQPFEQYF. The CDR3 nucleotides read TGTGCCAGCAGCCCCCAACCGTTCGAGCAGTACTTC.

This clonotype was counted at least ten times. The CDR3 DNA follows: TGTGCCAGCAGTGTAACCGGGACTACCGTGGGCACCCAGTACTTC. It encodes CASSVTGTTVGTQYF. This chain joins TRBV25-1 and TRBJ2-5; 7 nucleotides agree with TRBD2. Per the germline V gene, CDR1 is MGHDK and CDR2 is SYGVNS. The CDR3 has 15 amino acids. V was pared by 4 bases and J by 8 bases, with 13 bases of the junction left unmatched.

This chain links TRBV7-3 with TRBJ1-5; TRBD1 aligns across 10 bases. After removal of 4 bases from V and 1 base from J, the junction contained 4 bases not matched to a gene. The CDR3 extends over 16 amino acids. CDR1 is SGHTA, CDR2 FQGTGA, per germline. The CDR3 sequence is CASSSPDRGSNQPQHF. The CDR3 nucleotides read TGTGCCAGCAGCTCTCCGGACAGGGGGAGCAATCAGCCCCAGCATTTT.

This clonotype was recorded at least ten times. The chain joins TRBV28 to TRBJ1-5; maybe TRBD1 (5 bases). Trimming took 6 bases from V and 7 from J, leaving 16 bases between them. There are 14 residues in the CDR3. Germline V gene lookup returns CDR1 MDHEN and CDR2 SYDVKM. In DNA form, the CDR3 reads TGTGCCAGCAGCTCCGAAGGGGCAGTCCAGCCCCAGCATTTT. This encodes CASSSEGAVQPQHF.

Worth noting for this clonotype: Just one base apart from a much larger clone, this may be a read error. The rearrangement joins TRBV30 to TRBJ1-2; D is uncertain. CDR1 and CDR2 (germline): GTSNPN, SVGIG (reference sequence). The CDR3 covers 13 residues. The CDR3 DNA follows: TGTGCCTTCCGGGTCTCAGCCGGCTATGGCTACATCTTC. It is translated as CAFRVSAGYGYIF.

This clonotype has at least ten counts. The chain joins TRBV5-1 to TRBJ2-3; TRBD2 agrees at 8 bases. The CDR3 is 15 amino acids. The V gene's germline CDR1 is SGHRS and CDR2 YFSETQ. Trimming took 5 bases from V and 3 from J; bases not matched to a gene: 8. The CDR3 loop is CASRHGGAGTDTQYF. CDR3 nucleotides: TGCGCCAGCAGACACGGGGGGGCCGGAACAGATACGCAGTATTTT. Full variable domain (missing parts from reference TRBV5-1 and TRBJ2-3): KAGVTQTPRYLIKTRGQQVTLSCSPISGHRSVSWYQQTPGQGLQFLFEYFSETQRNKGNFPGRFSGRQFSNSRSEMNVSTLELGDSALYLCASRHGGAGTDTQYFGPGTRLTVL.

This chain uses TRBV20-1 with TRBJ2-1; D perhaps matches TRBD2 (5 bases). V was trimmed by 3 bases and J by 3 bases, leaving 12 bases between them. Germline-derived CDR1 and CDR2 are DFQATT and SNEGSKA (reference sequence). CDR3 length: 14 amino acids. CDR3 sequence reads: CSASPSGDYNEQFF. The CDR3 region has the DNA TGCAGTGCTAGCCCCAGCGGAGACTACAATGAGCAGTTCTTC.

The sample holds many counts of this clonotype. The CDR3 is CSARGGGDYGYTF. In DNA, the CDR3 is TGCAGTGCTAGAGGGGGAGGGGACTATGGCTACACCTTC. This rearrangement joins TRBV20-1 to TRBJ1-2; possible D gene TRBD1, 5 bases. CDR3 size: 13 residues. Trimming took off 1 base at V and 3 bases at J, with 9 bases between the two ends. Germline V lookup: CDR1 DFQATT, CDR2 SNEGSKA (reference sequence).

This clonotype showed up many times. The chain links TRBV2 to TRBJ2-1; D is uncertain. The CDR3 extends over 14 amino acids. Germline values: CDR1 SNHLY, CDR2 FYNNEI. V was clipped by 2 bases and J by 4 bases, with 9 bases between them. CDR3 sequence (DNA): TGTGCCAGCAGTGAAAACAGAGAATACAATGAGCAGTTCTTC. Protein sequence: CASSENREYNEQFF.

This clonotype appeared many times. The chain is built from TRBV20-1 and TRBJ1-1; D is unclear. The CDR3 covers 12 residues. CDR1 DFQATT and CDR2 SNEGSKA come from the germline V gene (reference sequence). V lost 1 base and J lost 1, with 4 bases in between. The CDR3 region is CSARVGNTEAFF. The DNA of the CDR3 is TGCAGTGCTAGAGTGGGGAACACTGAAGCTTTCTTT.

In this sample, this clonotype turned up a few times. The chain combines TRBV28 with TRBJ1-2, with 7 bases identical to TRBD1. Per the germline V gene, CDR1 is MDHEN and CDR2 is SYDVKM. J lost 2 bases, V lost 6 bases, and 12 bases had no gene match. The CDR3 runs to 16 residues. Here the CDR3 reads CASRTTFRGGNYGYTF. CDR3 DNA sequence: TGTGCCAGCAGAACCACTTTCAGGGGGGGAAACTATGGCTACACCTTC.

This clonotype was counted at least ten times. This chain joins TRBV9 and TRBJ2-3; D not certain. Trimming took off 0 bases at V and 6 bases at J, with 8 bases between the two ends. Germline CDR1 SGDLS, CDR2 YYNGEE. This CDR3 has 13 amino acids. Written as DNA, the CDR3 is TGTGCCAGCAGCGTAGGGGTCGGGGATACGCAGTATTTT. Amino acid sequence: CASSVGVGDTQYF.

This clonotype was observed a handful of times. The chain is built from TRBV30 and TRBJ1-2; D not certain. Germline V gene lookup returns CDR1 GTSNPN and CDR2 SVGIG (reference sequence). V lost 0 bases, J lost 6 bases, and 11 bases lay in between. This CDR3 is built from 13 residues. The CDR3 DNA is TGTGCCTGGAGTGTCAGGTCACACAATGGCTACACCTTC. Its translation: CAWSVRSHNGYTF.